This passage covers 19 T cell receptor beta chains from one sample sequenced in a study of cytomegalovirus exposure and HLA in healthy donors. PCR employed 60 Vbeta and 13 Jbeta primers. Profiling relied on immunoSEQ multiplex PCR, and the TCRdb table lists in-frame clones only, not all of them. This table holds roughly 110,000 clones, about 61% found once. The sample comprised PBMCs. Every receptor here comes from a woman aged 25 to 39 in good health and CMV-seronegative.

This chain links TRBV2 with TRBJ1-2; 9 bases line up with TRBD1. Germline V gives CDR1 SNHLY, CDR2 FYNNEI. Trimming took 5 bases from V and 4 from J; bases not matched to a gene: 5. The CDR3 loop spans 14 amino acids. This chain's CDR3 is CASSTGQGIYGYTF. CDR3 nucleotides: TGTGCCAGCAGTACGGGACAGGGAATCTATGGCTACACCTTC.

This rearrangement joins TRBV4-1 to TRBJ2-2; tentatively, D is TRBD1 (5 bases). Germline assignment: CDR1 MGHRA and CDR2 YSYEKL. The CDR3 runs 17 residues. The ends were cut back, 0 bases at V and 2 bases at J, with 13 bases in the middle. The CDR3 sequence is CASSQDYRRINTGELFF. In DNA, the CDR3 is TGCGCCAGCAGCCAAGATTACAGGCGGATTAACACCGGGGAGCTGTTTTTT.

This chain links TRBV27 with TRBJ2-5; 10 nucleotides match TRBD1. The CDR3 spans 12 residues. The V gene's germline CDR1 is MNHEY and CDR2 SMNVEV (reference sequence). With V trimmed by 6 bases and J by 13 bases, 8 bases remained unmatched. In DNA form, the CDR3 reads TGTGCCAGCAGCACCGGGACAGGGGATCTGTACTTC. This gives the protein CASSTGTGDLYF.

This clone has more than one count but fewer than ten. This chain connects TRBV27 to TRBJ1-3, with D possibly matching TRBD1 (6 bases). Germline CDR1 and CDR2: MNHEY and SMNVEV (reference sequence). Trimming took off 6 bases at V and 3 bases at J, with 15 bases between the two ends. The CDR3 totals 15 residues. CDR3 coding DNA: TGTGCCAGCAGAGACACAGGGTATAGTGGAAACACCATATATTTT. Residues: CASRDTGYSGNTIYF.

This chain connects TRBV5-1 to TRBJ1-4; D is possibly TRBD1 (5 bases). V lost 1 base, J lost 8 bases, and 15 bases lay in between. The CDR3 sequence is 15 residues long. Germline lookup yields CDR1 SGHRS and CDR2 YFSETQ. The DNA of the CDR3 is TGCGCCAGCAGCTTGCAAGGGGAGGTTCGGGAAAAACTGTTTTTT. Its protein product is CASSLQGEVREKLFF. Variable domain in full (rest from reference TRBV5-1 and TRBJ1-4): KAGVTQTPRYLIKTRGQQVTLSCSPISGHRSVSWYQQTPGQGLQFLFEYFSETQRNKGNFPGRFSGRQFSNSRSEMNVSTLELGDSALYLCASSLQGEVREKLFFGSGTQLSVL.

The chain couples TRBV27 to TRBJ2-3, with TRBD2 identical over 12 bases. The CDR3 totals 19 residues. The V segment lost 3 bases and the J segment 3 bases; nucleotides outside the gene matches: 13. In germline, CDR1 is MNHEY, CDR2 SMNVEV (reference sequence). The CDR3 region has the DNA TGTGCCAGCAGTTTCCAGCTAGCGGGAGGGCCGGTTTGGACAGATACGCAGTATTTT. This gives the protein CASSFQLAGGPVWTDTQYF.

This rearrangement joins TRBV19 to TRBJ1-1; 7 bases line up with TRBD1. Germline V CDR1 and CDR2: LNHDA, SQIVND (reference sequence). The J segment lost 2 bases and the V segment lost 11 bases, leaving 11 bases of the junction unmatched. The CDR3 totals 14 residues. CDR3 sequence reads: CASTPGQDNTEAFF. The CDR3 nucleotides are TGTGCCTCTACCCCTGGACAGGATAACACTGAAGCTTTCTTT.

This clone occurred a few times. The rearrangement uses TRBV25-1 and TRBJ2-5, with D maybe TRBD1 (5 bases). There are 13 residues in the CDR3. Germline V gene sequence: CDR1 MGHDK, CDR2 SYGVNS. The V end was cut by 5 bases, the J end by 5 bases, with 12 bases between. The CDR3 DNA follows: TGTGCCAGCAGTATTGGGGCCCGGGAGACCCAGTACTTC. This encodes CASSIGARETQYF.

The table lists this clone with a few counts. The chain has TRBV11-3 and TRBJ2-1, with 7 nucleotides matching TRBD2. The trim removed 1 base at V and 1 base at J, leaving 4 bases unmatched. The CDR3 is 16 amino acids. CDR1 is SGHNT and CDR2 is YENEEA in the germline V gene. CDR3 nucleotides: TGTGCCAGCAGCTTAGTACGGGAGGCGTCCTACAATGAGCAGTTCTTC. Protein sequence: CASSLVREASYNEQFF.

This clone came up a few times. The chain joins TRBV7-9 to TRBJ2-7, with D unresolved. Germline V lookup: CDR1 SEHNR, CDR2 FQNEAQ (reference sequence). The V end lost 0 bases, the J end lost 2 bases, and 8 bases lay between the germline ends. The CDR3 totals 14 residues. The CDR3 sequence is CASSLAGRTYEQYF. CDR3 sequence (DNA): TGTGCCAGCAGCTTAGCGGGCAGGACCTACGAGCAGTACTTC.

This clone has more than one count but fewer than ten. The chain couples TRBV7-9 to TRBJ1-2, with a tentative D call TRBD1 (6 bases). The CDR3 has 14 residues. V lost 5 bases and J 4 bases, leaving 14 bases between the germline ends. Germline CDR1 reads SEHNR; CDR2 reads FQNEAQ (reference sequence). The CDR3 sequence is CASSRTGYSYGYTF. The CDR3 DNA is TGTGCCAGCAGCCGAACAGGGTATAGCTATGGCTACACCTTC.

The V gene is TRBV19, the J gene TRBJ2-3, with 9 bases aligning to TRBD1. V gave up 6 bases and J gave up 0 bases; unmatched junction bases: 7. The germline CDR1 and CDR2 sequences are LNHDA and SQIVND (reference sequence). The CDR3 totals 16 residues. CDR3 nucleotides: TGTGCCAGTAGACAGGGGGCCCCAATTAGCACAGATACGCAGTATTTT. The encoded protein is CASRQGAPISTDTQYF.

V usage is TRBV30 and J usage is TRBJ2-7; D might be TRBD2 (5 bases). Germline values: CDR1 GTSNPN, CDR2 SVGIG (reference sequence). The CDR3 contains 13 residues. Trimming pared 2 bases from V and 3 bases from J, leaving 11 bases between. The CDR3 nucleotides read TGTGCCTGGAGTCCAGAGAGCGGCTACGAGCAGTACTTC. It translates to CAWSPESGYEQYF.

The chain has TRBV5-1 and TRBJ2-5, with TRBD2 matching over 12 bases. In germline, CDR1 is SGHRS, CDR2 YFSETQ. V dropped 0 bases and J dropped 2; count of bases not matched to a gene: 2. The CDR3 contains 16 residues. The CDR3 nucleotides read TGCGCCAGCAGCTTGGTACTAGCGGGAGGTCAAGAGACCCAGTACTTC. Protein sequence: CASSLVLAGGQETQYF.

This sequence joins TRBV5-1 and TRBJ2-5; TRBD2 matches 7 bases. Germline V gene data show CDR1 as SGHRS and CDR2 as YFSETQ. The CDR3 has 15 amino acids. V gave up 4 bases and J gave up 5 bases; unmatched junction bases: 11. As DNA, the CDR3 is TGCGCCAGCAGCGATGGCTGGGGGGGATGGGAGACCCAGTACTTC. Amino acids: CASSDGWGGWETQYF.

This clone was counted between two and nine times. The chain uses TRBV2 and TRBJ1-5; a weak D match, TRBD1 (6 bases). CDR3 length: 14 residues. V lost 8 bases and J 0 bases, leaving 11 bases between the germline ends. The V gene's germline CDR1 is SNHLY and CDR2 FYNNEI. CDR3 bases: TGTGCCAGCGCCCAGGGGAATAGCAATCAGCCCCAGCATTTT. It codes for CASAQGNSNQPQHF.

DNA for the CDR3: TGTGCCAGCAGTCGCGGGGTCCCCTCCTACAATGAGCAGTTCTTC. Amino acid sequence: CASSRGVPSYNEQFF. The V call is TRBV27, the J call TRBJ2-1, with D perhaps matching TRBD2 (6 bases). Trimming left V 5 bases short and J 0 bases short, with 11 bases between. Germline V lookup: CDR1 MNHEY, CDR2 SMNVEV (reference sequence). The CDR3 spans 15 residues.

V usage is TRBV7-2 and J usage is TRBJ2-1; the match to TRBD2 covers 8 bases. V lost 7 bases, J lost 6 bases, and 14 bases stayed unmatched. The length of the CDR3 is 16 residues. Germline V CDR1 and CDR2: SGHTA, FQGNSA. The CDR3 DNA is TGTGCCAGCACCTCCCCCAGACTAGCGCCGGGCAATGAGCAGTTCTTC. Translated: CASTSPRLAPGNEQFF. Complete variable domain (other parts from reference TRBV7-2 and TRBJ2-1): GAGVSQSPSNKVTEKGKDVELRCDPISGHTALYWYRQSLGQGLEFLIYFQGNSAPDKSGLPSDRFSAERTGGSVSTLTIQRTQQEDSAVYLCASTSPRLAPGNEQFFGPGTRLTVL.

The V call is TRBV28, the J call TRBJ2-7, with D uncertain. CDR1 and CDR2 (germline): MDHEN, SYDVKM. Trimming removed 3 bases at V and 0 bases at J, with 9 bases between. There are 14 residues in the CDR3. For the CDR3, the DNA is TGTGCCAGCAGTTTGACAAATCTCTCCTACGAGCAGTACTTC. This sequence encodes CASSLTNLSYEQYF.